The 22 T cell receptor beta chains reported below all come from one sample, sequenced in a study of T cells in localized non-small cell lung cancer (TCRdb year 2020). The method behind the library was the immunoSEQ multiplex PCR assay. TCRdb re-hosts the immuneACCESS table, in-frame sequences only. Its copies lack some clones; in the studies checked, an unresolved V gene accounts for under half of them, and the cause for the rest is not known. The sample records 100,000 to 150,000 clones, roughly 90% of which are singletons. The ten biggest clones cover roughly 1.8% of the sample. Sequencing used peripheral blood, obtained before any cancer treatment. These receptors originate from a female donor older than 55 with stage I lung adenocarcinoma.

CDR3 coding DNA: TGTGCCAGCGAGGGTTATGAGCAGTTCTTC. Translating gives CASEGYEQFF. This chain uses TRBV28 with TRBJ2-1; D may be TRBD2 (5 bases). This CDR3 has 10 amino acids. V lost 8 bases, J lost 8 bases, and 7 bases lay in between. Germline assignment: CDR1 MDHEN and CDR2 SYDVKM.

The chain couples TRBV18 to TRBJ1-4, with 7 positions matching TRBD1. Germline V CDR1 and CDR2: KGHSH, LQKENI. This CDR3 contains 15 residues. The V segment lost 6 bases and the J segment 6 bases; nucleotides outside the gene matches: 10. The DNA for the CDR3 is TGTGCCAGCTCGCCGACAGGGATACGAGATGAAAAACTGTTTTTT. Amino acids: CASSPTGIRDEKLFF.

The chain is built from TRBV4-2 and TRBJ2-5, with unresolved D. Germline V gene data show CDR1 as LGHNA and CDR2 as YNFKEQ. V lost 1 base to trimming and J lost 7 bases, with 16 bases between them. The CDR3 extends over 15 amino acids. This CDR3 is CASSQGSPTRPTQYF. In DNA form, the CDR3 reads TGTGCCAGCAGCCAAGGATCCCCAACCCGACCGACCCAGTACTTC.

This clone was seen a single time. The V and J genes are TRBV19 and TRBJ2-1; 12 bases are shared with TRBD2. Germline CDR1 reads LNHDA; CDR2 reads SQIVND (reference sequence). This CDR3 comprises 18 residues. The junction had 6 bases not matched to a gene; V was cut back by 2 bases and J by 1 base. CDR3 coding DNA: TGTGCCAGTAGTATATCCCTAGCGGGAGGGCCGTCCTACAATGAGCAGTTCTTC. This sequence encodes CASSISLAGGPSYNEQFF. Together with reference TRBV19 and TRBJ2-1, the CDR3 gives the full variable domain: DGGITQSPKYLFRKEGQNVTLSCEQNLNHDAMYWYRQDPGQGLRLIYYSQIVNDFQKGDIAEGYSVSREKKESFPLTVTSAQKNPTAFYLCASSISLAGGPSYNEQFFGPGTRLTVL.

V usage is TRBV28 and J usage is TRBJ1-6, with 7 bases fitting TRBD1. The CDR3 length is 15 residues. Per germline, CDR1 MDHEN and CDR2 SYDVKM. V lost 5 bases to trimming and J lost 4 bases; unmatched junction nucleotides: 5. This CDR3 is CASSTWGQYNSPLHF. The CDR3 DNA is TGTGCCAGCAGTACATGGGGACAGTATAATTCACCCCTCCACTTT.

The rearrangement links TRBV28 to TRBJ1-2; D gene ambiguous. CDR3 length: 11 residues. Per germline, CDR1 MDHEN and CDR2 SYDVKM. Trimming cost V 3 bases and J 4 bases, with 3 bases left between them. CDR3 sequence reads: CASSFLYGYTF. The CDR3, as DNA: TGTGCCAGCAGTTTTCTCTATGGCTACACCTTC.

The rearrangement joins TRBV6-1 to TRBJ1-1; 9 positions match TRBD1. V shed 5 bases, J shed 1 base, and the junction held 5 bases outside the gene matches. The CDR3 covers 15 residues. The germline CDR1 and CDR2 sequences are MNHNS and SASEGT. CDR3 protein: CASSIQGAGNTEAFF. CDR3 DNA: TGTGCCAGCAGTATACAGGGGGCGGGGAACACTGAAGCTTTCTTT.

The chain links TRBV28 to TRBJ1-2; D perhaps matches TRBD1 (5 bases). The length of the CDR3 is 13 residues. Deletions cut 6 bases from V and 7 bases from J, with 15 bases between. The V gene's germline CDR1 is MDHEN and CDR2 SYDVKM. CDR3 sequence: CASRRIGVGGYTF. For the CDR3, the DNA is TGTGCCAGCAGACGGATAGGGGTCGGTGGCTACACCTTC.

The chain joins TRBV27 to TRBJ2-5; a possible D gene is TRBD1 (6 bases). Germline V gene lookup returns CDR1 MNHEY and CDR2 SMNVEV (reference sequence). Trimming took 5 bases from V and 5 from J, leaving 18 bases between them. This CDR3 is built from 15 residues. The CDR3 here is CASSVPLGAYETQYF. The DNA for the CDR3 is TGTGCCAGCAGTGTCCCTCTGGGGGCGTATGAGACCCAGTACTTC.

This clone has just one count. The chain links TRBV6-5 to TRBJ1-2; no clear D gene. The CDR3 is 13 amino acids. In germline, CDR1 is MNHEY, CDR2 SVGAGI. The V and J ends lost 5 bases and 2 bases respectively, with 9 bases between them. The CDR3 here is CASSPTGNYGYTF. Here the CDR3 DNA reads TGTGCCAGCAGTCCCACGGGGAACTATGGCTACACCTTC.

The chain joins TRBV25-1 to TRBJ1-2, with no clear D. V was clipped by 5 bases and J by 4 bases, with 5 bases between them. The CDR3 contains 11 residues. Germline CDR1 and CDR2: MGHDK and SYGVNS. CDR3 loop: CASSKGYGYTF. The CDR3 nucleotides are TGTGCCAGCAGTAAGGGCTATGGCTACACCTTC.

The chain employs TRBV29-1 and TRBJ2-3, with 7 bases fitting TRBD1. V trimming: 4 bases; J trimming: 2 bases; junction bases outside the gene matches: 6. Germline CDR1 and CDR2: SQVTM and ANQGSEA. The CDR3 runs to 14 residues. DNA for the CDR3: TGCAGCGTTGCTGTGGGACAGACCACAGATACGCAGTATTTT. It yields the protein CSVAVGQTTDTQYF.

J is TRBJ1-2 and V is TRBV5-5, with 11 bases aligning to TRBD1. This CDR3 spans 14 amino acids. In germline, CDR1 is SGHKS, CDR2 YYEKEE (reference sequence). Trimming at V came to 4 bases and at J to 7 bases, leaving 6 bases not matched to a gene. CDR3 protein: CASSQDRGRAGYTF. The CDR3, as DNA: TGTGCCAGCAGCCAGGACAGGGGGCGAGCTGGCTACACCTTC.

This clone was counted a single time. As DNA, the CDR3 is TGTGCCAGCAGTTATGACAGCGTCTATGGCTACACCTTC. It codes for CASSYDSVYGYTF. This chain joins TRBV6-5 and TRBJ1-2, with D possibly TRBD1 on 5 matching bases. Germline-derived CDR1 and CDR2 are MNHEY and SVGAGI. The germline V and J ends were trimmed by 3 bases and 4 bases, with 9 bases remaining between them. This CDR3 is built from 13 residues.

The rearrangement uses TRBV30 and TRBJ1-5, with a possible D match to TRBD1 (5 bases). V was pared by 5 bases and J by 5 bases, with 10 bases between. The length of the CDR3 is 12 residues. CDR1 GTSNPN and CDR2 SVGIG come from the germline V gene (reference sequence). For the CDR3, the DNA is TGTGCCTGGTCGGGGGGAGATCAGCCCCAGCATTTT. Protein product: CAWSGGDQPQHF.

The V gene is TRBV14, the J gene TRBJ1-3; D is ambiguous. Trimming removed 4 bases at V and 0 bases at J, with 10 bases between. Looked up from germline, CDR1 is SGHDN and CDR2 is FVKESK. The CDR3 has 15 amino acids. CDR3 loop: CASSRTVNSGNTIYF. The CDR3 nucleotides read TGTGCCAGCAGCCGGACGGTCAACTCTGGAAACACCATATATTTT.

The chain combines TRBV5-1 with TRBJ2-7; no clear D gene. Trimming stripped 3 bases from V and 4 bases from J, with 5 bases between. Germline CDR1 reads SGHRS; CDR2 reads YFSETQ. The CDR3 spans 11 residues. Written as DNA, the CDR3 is TGCGCCAGCAGCTCTCAGTACGAGCAGTACTTC. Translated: CASSSQYEQYF. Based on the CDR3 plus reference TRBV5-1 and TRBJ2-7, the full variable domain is KAGVTQTPRYLIKTRGQQVTLSCSPISGHRSVSWYQQTPGQGLQFLFEYFSETQRNKGNFPGRFSGRQFSNSRSEMNVSTLELGDSALYLCASSSQYEQYFGPGTRLTVT.

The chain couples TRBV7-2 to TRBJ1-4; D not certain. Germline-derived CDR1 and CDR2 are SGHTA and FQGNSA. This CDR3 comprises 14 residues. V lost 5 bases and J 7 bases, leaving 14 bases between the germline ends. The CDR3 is CASSRSHEREKLFF. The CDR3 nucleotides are TGTGCCAGCAGCCGGAGCCATGAACGTGAAAAACTGTTTTTT.

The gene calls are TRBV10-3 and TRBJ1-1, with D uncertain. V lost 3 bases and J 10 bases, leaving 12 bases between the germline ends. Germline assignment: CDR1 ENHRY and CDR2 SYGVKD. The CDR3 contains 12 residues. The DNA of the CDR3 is TGTGCCATCAGTGAAAGTCATGTTGTAGCTTTCTTT. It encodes CAISESHVVAFF.

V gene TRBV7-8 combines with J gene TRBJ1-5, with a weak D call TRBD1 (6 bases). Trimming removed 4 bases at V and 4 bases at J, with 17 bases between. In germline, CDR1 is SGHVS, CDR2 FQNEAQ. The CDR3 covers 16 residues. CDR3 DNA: TGTGCCAGCAGCTCCAGGGGCAGGGTCGAGAATCAGCCCCAGCATTTT. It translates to CASSSRGRVENQPQHF.

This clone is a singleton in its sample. CDR3 loop: CASSPASSYNEQFF. Written as DNA, the CDR3 is TGTGCCAGCAGTCCAGCGAGCTCCTACAATGAGCAGTTCTTC. The chain couples TRBV11-3 to TRBJ2-1; no definite D call. Germline CDR1 reads SGHNT; CDR2 reads YENEEA. This CDR3 comprises 14 residues. V shed 6 bases and J shed 0 bases, with 9 bases lying between them.

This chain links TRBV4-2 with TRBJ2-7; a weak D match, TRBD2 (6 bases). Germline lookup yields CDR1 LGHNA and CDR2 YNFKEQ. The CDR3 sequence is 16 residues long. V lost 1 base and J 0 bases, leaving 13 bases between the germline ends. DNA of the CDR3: TGTGCCAGCAGCCAAGCGAGCGGGCAGAGCTCCTACGAGCAGTACTTC. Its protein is CASSQASGQSSYEQYF.